The 10 T cell receptor beta chains below all came from one sample that was sequenced in a study of a mutant IDH1 vaccine in newly diagnosed glioma. No antigen is known for these receptors. Clones were read by immunoSEQ multiplex PCR, and TCRdb kept only the in-frame ones, dropping some. The table lists 58,000 or so clones, 85% to 90% of them singletons, with 1.5% to 2% in the top ten. The time point: week 35, safety follow-up. Each vaccine dose was 300 ug of mutant IDH1 20-mer peptide, with topical imiquimod. The sample in question was PBMCs, obtained from a glioma patient whose treatment included an IDH1 peptide vaccine. Receptors were obtained from a man aged 35 to 55 with glioma.

The chain recombines TRBV5-1 with TRBJ2-5; D possibly corresponds to TRBD2 (8 bases). Trimming cost V 5 bases and J 1 base, with 15 bases left between them. The CDR3 extends over 15 amino acids. Per germline, CDR1 SGHRS and CDR2 YFSETQ. The CDR3 sequence is CASRAGGQPQETQYF. The CDR3 DNA is TGCGCCAGCAGGGCGGGGGGACAGCCCCAAGAGACCCAGTACTTC.

The chain combines TRBV19 with TRBJ2-3; no definite D call. V lost 6 bases and J 2 bases, leaving 6 bases between the germline ends. The CDR3 runs to 12 residues. Germline CDR1 and CDR2: LNHDA and SQIVND (reference sequence). CDR3 DNA: TGTGCCAGTAGAAGCCCCACAGATACGCAGTATTTT. Translating it yields CASRSPTDTQYF.

CDR3 nucleotides: TGTGCCAGCAGCAGGTATACTAACTATGGCTACACCTTC. This codes for CASSRYTNYGYTF. The chain uses TRBV7-2 and TRBJ1-2, with unresolved D. Deletions cut 5 bases from V and 0 bases from J, with 7 bases between. From germline, CDR1 is SGHTA and CDR2 FQGNSA. This CDR3 has 13 amino acids.

The V call is TRBV19, the J call TRBJ2-1, with D perhaps TRBD2 (5 bases). The CDR3 runs to 15 residues. With 3 bases removed from V and 6 bases from J, the gap between germline ends came to 15 bases. CDR1 is LNHDA, CDR2 SQIVND, per germline (reference sequence). The DNA of the CDR3 is TGTGCCAGTAGTATTGGAGGAGGTGGTATCAATGAGCAGTTCTTC. Amino acids: CASSIGGGGINEQFF. The full variable domain, completed using reference TRBV19 and TRBJ2-1, is DGGITQSPKYLFRKEGQNVTLSCEQNLNHDAMYWYRQDPGQGLRLIYYSQIVNDFQKGDIAEGYSVSREKKESFPLTVTSAQKNPTAFYLCASSIGGGGINEQFFGPGTRLTVL.

This clone was observed at least ten times. The chain is built from TRBV6-1 and TRBJ2-7, with D unresolved. Germline V gene sequence: CDR1 MNHNS, CDR2 SASEGT. Trimming removed 1 base from V and 0 bases from J, with 10 bases in between. This CDR3 spans 15 amino acids. The CDR3 loop is CASSEGGVPSYEQYF. CDR3 nucleotides: TGTGCCAGCAGTGAAGGGGGTGTTCCCTCCTACGAGCAGTACTTC.

Only one count was recorded for this clone. The V call is TRBV5-1, the J call TRBJ2-7; 8 bases align to TRBD2. The CDR3 is made up of 15 amino acids. J gave up 3 bases and V 0 bases, and 5 bases lay outside the gene matches. From germline, CDR1 is SGHRS and CDR2 YFSETQ. CDR3 DNA sequence: TGCGCCAGCAGCTTGGTTGCGGGAGGCGACTACGAGCAGTACTTC. This gives the protein CASSLVAGGDYEQYF.

This clone occurred once. The J gene is TRBJ2-6, the V gene TRBV2, with TRBD2 as a possible D gene (6 bases). The ends were cut back, 4 bases at V and 0 bases at J, with 19 bases in the middle. Germline CDR1 SNHLY, CDR2 FYNNEI. CDR3 size: 19 residues. The CDR3 DNA sequence: TGTGCCAGCAGTGGACTAGTTTTCTCTCTCGACTCTGGGGCCAACGTCCTGACTTTC. Protein product: CASSGLVFSLDSGANVLTF. The entire variable domain, with the rest obtained from reference TRBV2 and TRBJ2-6, is as follows: EPEVTQTPSHQVTQMGQEVILRCVPISNHLYFYWYRQILGQKVEFLVSFYNNEISEKSEIFDDQFSVERPDGSNFTLKIRSTKLEDSAMYFCASSGLVFSLDSGANVLTFGAGSRLTVL.

This clone was found once. The rearrangement uses TRBV7-6 and TRBJ2-2; 9 bases are shared with TRBD2. The germline gives CDR1 SGHVS, CDR2 FNYEAQ. The CDR3 is 17 residues long. J gave up 1 base and V 1 base, and 4 bases lay outside the gene matches. The CDR3 coding sequence is TGTGCCAGCAGCTTAGTAGCGGGAGTGGGGAACACCGGGGAGCTGTTTTTT. This encodes CASSLVAGVGNTGELFF.

V usage is TRBV7-2 and J usage is TRBJ1-1, with 7 positions matching TRBD1. The germline CDR1 and CDR2 sequences are SGHTA and FQGNSA. This CDR3 has 15 amino acids. After removal of 5 bases from V and 1 base from J, the junction contained 7 bases not matched to a gene. The CDR3 nucleotides read TGTGCCAGCAGCACCCACAGGGGTACGAACACTGAAGCTTTCTTT. The encoded protein is CASSTHRGTNTEAFF.

The chain is built from TRBV27 and TRBJ1-1; maybe TRBD1 (5 bases). The CDR3 consists of 11 residues. The ends were cut back, 8 bases at V and 6 bases at J, with 10 bases in the middle. Germline values: CDR1 MNHEY, CDR2 SMNVEV (reference sequence). CDR3 DNA sequence: TGTGCCAGCTGGGGCGTAGCTGAAGCTTTCTTT. Protein: CASWGVAEAFF.